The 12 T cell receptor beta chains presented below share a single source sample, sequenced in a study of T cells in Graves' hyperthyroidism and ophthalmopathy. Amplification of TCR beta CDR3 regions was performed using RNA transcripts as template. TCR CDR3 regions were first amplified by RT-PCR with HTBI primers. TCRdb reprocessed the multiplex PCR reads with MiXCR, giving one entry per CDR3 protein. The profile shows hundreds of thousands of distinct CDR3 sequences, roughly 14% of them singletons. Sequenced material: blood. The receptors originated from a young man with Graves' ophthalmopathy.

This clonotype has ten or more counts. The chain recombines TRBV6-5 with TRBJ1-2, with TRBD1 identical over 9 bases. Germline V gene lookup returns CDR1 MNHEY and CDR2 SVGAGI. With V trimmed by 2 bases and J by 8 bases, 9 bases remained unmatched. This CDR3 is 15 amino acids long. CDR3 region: CASSYGDRDLWGYTF. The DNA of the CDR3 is TGTGCCAGCAGTTACGGGGACAGGGATTTGTGGGGCTACACCTTC.

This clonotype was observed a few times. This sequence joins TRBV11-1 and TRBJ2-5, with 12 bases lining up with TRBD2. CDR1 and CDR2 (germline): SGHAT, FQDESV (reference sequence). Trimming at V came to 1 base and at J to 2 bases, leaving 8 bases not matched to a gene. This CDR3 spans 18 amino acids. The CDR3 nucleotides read TGTGCCAGCAGCTTAGGCGGGCTAGCGGGGGGGCCGCAAGAGACCCAGTACTTC. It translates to CASSLGGLAGGPQETQYF. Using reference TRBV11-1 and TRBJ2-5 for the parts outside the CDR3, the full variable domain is EAEVAQSPRYKITEKSQAVAFWCDPISGHATLYWYRQILGQGPELLVQFQDESVVDDSQLPKDRFSAERLKGVDSTLKIQPAELGDSAMYLCASSLGGLAGGPQETQYFGPGTRLLVL.

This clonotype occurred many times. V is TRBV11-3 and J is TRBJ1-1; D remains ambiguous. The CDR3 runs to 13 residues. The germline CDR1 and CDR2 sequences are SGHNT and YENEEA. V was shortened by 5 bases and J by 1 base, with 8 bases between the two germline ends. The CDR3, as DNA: TGTGCCAGCAGCCTAATGGGGAACACTGAAGCTTTCTTT. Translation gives CASSLMGNTEAFF.

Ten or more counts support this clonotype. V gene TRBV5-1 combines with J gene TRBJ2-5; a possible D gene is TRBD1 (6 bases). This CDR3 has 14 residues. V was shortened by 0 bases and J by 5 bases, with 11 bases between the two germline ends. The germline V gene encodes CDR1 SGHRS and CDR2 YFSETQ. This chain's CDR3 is CASSLEGTGETQYF. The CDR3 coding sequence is TGCGCCAGCAGCTTGGAGGGAACAGGGGAGACCCAGTACTTC.

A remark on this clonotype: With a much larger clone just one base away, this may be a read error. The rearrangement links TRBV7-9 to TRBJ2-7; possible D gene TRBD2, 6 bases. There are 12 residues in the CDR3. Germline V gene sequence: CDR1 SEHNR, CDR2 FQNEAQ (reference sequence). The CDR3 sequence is CATLWREYERYF. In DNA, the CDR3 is TGTGCCACCCTGTGGAGGGAGTACGAGCGGTACTTC.

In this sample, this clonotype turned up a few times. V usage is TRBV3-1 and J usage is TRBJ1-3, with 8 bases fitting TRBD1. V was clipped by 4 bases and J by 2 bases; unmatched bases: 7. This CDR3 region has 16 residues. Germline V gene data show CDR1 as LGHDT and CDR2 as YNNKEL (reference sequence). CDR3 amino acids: CASSLTGGSTGNTIYF. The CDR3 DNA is TGTGCCAGCAGCCTCACAGGGGGAAGTACTGGAAACACCATATATTTT.

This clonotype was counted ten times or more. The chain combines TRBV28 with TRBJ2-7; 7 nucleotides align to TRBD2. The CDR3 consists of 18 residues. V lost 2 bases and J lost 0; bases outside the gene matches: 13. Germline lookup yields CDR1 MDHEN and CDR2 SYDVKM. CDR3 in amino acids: CASSLPSLKRGYSYEQYF. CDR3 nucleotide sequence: TGTGCCAGCAGTTTACCTTCCTTGAAGCGGGGTTACTCCTACGAGCAGTACTTC.

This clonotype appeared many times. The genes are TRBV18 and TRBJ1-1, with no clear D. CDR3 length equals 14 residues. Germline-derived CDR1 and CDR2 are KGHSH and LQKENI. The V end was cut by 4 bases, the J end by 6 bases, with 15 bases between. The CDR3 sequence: CASSLLGSSAEAFF. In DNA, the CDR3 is TGTGCCAGCTCACTATTGGGTTCTAGCGCTGAAGCTTTCTTT.

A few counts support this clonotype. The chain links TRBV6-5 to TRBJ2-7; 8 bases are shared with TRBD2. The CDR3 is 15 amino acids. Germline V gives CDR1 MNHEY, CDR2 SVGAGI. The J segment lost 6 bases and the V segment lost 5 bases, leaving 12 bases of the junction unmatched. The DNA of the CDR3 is TGTGCCAGCAGTAGTCTCCCGGGACTAGGTTCCGAGCAGTACTTC. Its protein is CASSSLPGLGSEQYF.

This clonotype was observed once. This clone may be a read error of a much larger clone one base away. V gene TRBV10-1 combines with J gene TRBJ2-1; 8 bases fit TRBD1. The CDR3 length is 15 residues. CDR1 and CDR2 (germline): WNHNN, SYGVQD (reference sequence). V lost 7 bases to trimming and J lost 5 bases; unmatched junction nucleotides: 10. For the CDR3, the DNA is TGCGCCAGCAATCCATGGGGACAGGAGGACAATGAGCAGTTCTTC. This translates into CASNPWGQEDNEQFF.

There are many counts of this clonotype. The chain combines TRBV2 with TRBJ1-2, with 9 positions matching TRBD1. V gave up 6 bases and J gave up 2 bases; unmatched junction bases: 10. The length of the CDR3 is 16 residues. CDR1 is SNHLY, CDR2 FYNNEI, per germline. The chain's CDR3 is CASRSPGTGNNYGYTF. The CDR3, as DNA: TGTGCCAGCAGAAGCCCCGGGACAGGGAACAACTATGGCTACACCTTC. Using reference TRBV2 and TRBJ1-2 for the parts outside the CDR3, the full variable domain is EPEVTQTPSHQVTQMGQEVILRCVPISNHLYFYWYRQILGQKVEFLVSFYNNEISEKSEIFDDQFSVERPDGSNFTLKIRSTKLEDSAMYFCASRSPGTGNNYGYTFGSGTRLTVV.

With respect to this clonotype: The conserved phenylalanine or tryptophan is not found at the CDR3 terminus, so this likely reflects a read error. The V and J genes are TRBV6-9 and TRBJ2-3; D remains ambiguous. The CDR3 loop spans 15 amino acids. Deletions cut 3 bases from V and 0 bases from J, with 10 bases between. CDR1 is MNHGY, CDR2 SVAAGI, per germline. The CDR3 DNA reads TGTGCCAGCAGTTACCCTGCAGGCAGCACAGATACGCAGTATTCT. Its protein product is CASSYPAGSTDTQYS.